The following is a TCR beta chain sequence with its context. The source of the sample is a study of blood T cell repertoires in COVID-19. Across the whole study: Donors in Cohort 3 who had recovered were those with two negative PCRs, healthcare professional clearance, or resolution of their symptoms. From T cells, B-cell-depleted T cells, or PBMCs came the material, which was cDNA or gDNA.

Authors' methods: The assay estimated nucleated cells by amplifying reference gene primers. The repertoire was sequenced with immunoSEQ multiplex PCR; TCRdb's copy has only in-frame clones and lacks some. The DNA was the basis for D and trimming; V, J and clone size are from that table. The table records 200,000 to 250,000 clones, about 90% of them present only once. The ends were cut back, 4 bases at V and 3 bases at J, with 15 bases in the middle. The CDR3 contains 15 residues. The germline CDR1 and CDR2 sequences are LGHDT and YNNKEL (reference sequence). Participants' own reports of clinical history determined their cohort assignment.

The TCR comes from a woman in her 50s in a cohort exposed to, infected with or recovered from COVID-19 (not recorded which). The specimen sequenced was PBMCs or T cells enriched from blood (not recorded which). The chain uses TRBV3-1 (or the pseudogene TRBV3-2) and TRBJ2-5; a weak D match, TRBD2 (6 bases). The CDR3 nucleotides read TGTGCCAGCAGCCGACGACAGACGGGAGAAGAGACCCAGTACTTC. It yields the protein CASSRRQTGEETQYF.